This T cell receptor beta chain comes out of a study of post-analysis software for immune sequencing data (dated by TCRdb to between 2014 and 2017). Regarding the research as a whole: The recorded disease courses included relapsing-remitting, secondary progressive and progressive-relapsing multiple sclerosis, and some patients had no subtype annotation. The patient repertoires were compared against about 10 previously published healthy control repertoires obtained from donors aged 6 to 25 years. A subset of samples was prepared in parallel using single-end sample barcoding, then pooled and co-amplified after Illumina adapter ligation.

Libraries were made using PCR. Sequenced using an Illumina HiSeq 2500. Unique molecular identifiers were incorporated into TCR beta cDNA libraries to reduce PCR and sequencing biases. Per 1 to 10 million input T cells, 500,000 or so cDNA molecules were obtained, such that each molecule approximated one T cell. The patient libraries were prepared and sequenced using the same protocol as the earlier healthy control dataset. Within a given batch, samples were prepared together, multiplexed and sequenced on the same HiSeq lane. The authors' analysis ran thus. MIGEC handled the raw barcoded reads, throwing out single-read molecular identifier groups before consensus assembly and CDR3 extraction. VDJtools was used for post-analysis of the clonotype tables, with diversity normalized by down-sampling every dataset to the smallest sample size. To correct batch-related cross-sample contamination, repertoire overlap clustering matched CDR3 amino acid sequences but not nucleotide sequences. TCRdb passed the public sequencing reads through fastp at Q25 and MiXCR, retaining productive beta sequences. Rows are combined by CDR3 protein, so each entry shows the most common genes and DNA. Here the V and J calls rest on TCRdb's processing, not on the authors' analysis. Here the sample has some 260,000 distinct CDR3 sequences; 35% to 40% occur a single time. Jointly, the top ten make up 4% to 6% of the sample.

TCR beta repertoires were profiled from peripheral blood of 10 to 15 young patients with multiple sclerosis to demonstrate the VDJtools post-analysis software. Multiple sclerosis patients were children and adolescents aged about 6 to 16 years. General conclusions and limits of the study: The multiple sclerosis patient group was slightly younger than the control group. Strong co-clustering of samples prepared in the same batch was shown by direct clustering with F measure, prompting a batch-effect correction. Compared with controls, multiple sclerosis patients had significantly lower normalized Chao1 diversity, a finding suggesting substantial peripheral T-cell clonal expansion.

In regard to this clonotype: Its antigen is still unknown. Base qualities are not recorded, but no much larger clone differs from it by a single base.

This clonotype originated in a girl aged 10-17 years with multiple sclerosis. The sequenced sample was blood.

In nucleotide form, the sequence is TGCAGTGCATGGACAGTAAAAGAGACCCAGTACTTC. This encodes CSAWTVKETQYF. Recombination linked TRBV20-1 to TRBJ2-5; the D region possibly corresponds to TRBD1 (6 bases align). The CDR3 spans 12 residues, from the cysteine through the phenylalanine. Only CDR3 DNA remains: 36 bases, in frame from the first base. The germline V gene (reference sequence) yields DFQATT for CDR1 and SNEGSKA for CDR2. V and J are truncated by 6 bases and 3 bases respectively, leaving an intervening sequence of 11 bases.